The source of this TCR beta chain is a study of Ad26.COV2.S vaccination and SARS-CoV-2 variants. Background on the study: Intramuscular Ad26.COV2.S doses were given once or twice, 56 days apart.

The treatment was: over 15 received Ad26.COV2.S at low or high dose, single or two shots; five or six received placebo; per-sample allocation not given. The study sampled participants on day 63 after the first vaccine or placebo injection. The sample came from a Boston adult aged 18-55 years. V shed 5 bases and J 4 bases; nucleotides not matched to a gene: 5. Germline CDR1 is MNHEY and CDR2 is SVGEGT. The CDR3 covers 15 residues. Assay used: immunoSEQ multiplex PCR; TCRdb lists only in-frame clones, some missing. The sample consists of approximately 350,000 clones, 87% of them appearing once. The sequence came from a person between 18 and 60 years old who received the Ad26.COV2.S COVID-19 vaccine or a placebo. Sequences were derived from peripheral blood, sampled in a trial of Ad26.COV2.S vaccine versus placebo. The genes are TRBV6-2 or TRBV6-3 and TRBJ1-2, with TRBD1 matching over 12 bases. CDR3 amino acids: CASSKGTGGFYGYTF. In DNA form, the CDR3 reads TGTGCCAGCAGTAAGGGGACAGGGGGCTTCTATGGCTACACCTTC.